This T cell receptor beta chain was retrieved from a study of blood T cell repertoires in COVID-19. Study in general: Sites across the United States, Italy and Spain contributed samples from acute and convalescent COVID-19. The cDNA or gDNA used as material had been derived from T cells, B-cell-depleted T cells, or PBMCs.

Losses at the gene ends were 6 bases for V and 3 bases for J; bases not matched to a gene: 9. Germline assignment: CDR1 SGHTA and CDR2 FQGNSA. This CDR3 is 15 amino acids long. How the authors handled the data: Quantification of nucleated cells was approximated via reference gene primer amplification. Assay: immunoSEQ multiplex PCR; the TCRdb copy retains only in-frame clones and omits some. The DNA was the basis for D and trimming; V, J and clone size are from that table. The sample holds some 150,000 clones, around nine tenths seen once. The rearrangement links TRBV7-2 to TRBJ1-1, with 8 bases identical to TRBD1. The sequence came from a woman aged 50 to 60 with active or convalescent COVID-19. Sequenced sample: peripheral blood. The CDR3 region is CASRMRQGRDTEAFF. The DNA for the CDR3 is TGTGCCAGCAGAATGAGACAGGGGAGGGACACTGAAGCTTTCTTT.